This TCR beta chain was identified during a study of CD8+ T cells in alopecia areata. Overall study results and limits: Only a single nonresponder existed, so baseline CD8+ expansion links stay unclear.

Described treatment: oral pan-JAK inhibitor, 5-10 mg twice daily. Alopecia areata patients gave lesional scalp punch biopsies and peripheral blood samples. With regard to this clone: What it binds is not known.

RNA was extracted and reverse transcribed into cDNA as the sequencing template. The data were produced by immunoSEQ multiplex PCR, yet TCRdb's version contains in-frame clones alone and is incomplete. Among 120,000 to 150,000 clones listed, roughly nine tenths were seen once. This CDR3 has 15 residues. The junction had 10 bases not matched to a gene; V was cut back by 3 bases and J by 10 bases. Per germline, CDR1 SGHRS and CDR2 YFSETQ. The sequenced sample was CD8+ T cells sorted from blood, obtained at week 4, from a patient treated with tofacitinib. The receptor was derived from a human donor with alopecia areata. This chain links TRBV5-1 with TRBJ2-1; 10 positions agree with TRBD1. The CDR3 DNA reads as TGCGCCAGCAGCTCCTTAAGACAGGGGGCGCGGGAGCAGTTCTTC. It yields the protein CASSSLRQGAREQFF.